This passage covers 17 T cell receptor beta chains from one sample sequenced in a study of T cell responses to AZD1222 COVID-19 vaccine. Here immunoSEQ multiplex PCR was the method, and the copy in TCRdb shows in-frame clones only, minus some. Among 65,000 to 95,000 clones listed, roughly 85% were seen once. Material: peripheral blood, obtained on day 0 of AZD1222 vaccination. The receptor set was obtained from an adult in good health.

The chain has TRBV7-3 and TRBJ2-5; D not certain. Looked up from germline, CDR1 is SGHTA and CDR2 is FQGTGA. Trimming pared 0 bases from V and 0 bases from J, leaving 8 bases between. The CDR3 extends over 15 amino acids. CDR3 in DNA: TGTGCCAGCAGCTTAACTGCCACGTACCAAGAGACCCAGTACTTC. Protein product: CASSLTATYQETQYF. The variable domain in full, completed from reference TRBV7-3 and TRBJ2-5, reads GAGVSQTPSNKVTEKGKYVELRCDPISGHTALYWYRQSLGQGPEFLIYFQGTGAADDSGLPNDRFFAVRPEGSVSTLKIQRTERGDSAVYLCASSLTATYQETQYFGPGTRLLVL.

The V gene is TRBV28, the J gene TRBJ2-3; possible D gene TRBD2, 6 bases. The CDR3 is 14 amino acids. Germline V gene data show CDR1 as MDHEN and CDR2 as SYDVKM. Trimming stripped 3 bases from V and 1 base from J, with 8 bases between. CDR3 DNA sequence: TGTGCCAGCAGTTTGCGGGGAGGCACAGATACGCAGTATTTT. Encoded protein: CASSLRGGTDTQYF.

The V and J genes are TRBV11-3 and TRBJ2-7, with 14 nucleotides matching TRBD2. Losses at the gene ends were 6 bases for V and 6 bases for J; bases not matched to a gene: 7. CDR3 length: 15 amino acids. CDR1 SGHNT and CDR2 YENEEA come from the germline V gene. CDR3 nucleotide sequence: TGTGCCAGCAGTCCCGGACTAGCGGGGGGTCTCGAGCAGTACTTC. This translates into CASSPGLAGGLEQYF.

The chain links TRBV30 to TRBJ1-2; tentative D call: TRBD1 (5 bases). The CDR3 is 14 amino acids. CDR1 is GTSNPN and CDR2 is SVGIG in the germline V gene (reference sequence). The V end lost 0 bases, the J end lost 4 bases, and 12 bases lay between the germline ends. This CDR3 is CAWSVNQGSYGYTF. CDR3 sequence (DNA): TGTGCCTGGAGTGTAAATCAGGGAAGCTATGGCTACACCTTC.

V gene TRBV27 combines with J gene TRBJ1-3; no firm D call. V was shortened by 10 bases and J by 9 bases, with 13 bases between the two germline ends. The CDR3 extends over 11 amino acids. Per germline, CDR1 MNHEY and CDR2 SMNVEV (reference sequence). The CDR3 coding sequence is TGTGCCACCACTTTTTTGGGCACCATATATTTT. It encodes CATTFLGTIYF.

This clone showed up just once. The V gene is TRBV24-1, the J gene TRBJ2-5, with 8 positions matching TRBD1. Per the germline V gene, CDR1 is KGHDR and CDR2 is SFDVKD. This CDR3 region has 16 residues. After removal of 1 base from V and 4 bases from J, the junction contained 7 bases not matched to a gene. This CDR3 reads CATSDFGGRGRETQYF. The CDR3 DNA sequence: TGTGCCACCAGTGATTTTGGTGGCAGGGGGCGAGAGACCCAGTACTTC.

This clone has just one count. V is TRBV18 and J is TRBJ2-2; no clear D gene. Looked up from germline, CDR1 is KGHSH and CDR2 is LQKENI. The CDR3 covers 16 residues. The V gene lost 3 bases and the J gene lost 4 bases, with 15 bases spanning the gap. The CDR3 nucleotides read TGTGCCAGCTCACCCCTCGACCAAGCAGGCACCGGGGAGCTGTTTTTT. It encodes CASSPLDQAGTGELFF.

The gene calls are TRBV6-5 and TRBJ2-5; D gene unclear. Germline CDR1 is MNHEY and CDR2 is SVGAGI. This CDR3 has 13 amino acids. V dropped 5 bases and J dropped 4 bases, with 11 bases sitting between them. The CDR3 DNA reads as TGTGCCAGCAGTCAACCGGGTGGAGAGACCCAGTACTTC. This sequence encodes CASSQPGGETQYF.

The sample holds one count of this clone. The genes are TRBV19 and TRBJ1-6, with D hard to call. Germline V lookup: CDR1 LNHDA, CDR2 SQIVND (reference sequence). The CDR3 runs to 15 residues. The chain's CDR3 is CAPRTASSYNSPLHF. CDR3 DNA: TGTGCACCGAGGACGGCCAGCTCCTATAATTCACCCCTCCACTTT. The full variable domain, with the rest looked up from reference TRBV19 and TRBJ1-6, is DGGITQSPKYLFRKEGQNVTLSCEQNLNHDAMYWYRQDPGQGLRLIYYSQIVNDFQKGDIAEGYSVSREKKESFPLTVTSAQKNPTAFYLCAPRTASSYNSPLHFGNGTRLTVT.

This sequence joins TRBV6-4 and TRBJ1-6, with TRBD1 identical over 9 bases. The CDR3 extends over 13 amino acids. CDR1 MRHNA and CDR2 SNTAGT come from the germline V gene. With 6 bases clipped from V and 11 bases from J, the junction kept 5 bases outside the gene matches. The CDR3 protein is CASSLDRGAPLHF. The CDR3 bases are TGTGCCAGCAGCCTGGACAGGGGTGCACCCCTCCACTTT.

The chain couples TRBV5-1 to TRBJ1-1; TRBD1 aligns across 7 bases. Trimming removed 0 bases from V and 4 bases from J; junction bases left unmatched: 6. This CDR3 region has 15 residues. CDR1 and CDR2 from the germline V gene are SGHRS and YFSETQ. In DNA, the CDR3 is TGCGCCAGCAGCTTGGAGACAGGGCGAGGCACTGAAGCTTTCTTT. Its translation is CASSLETGRGTEAFF. The whole variable domain, filled in from reference TRBV5-1 and TRBJ1-1, reads KAGVTQTPRYLIKTRGQQVTLSCSPISGHRSVSWYQQTPGQGLQFLFEYFSETQRNKGNFPGRFSGRQFSNSRSEMNVSTLELGDSALYLCASSLETGRGTEAFFGQGTRLTVV.

The CDR3 protein is CASSIISNQPQHF. The CDR3 nucleotides read TGTGCCAGCAGTATCATTAGCAATCAGCCCCAGCATTTT. This rearrangement joins TRBV6-5 to TRBJ1-5; D is undetermined. The CDR3 is 13 amino acids. The germline CDR1 and CDR2 sequences are MNHEY and SVGAGI. V was cut by 5 bases and J by 0 bases, with 5 bases left in between.

This chain joins TRBV7-9 and TRBJ2-1, with D possibly matching TRBD2 (5 bases). The germline CDR1 and CDR2 sequences are SEHNR and FQNEAQ (reference sequence). Between the trimmed V and J ends, which lost 3 bases and 1 base, there was a span of 16 bases. The CDR3 is 17 amino acids. CDR3 residues: CASSFITSGASYNEQFF. The CDR3 nucleotides read TGTGCCAGCAGCTTCATAACGAGCGGTGCGTCCTACAATGAGCAGTTCTTC.

V and J are TRBV9 and TRBJ2-5; 9 nucleotides agree with TRBD2. This CDR3 has 16 amino acids. The V segment lost 0 bases and the J segment 5 bases; nucleotides outside the gene matches: 8. From germline, CDR1 is SGDLS and CDR2 YYNGEE. CDR3 in amino acids: CASSVAGGGAWETQYF. CDR3 DNA: TGTGCCAGCAGCGTAGCAGGCGGGGGGGCCTGGGAGACCCAGTACTTC.

The chain is built from TRBV7-8 and TRBJ2-5, with 7 bases identical to TRBD2. J gave up 3 bases and V 5 bases, and 6 bases lay outside the gene matches. The length of the CDR3 is 14 residues. Germline loops: CDR1 SGHVS, CDR2 FQNEAQ. The CDR3 is CASSRGVLKETQYF. The CDR3 coding sequence is TGTGCCAGCAGCCGGGGGGTACTAAAAGAGACCCAGTACTTC.

Of note for this clone: Additional DNA sequences in this sample encode the identical CDR3. This rearrangement joins TRBV29-1 to TRBJ2-7; 7 nucleotides align to TRBD1. Germline V gene data show CDR1 as SQVTM and CDR2 as ANQGSEA. The CDR3 loop spans 13 amino acids. V was pared by 4 bases and J by 3 bases, with 6 bases of the junction left unmatched. As DNA, the CDR3 is TGCAGCGTTGGATCTTGGACAGGCTACGAGCAGTACTTC. This encodes CSVGSWTGYEQYF.

This clone showed up just a few times. In nucleotides, the CDR3 is TGTGCCAGCAGCGTAGTCCCCTCTGGAAACACCATATATTTT. Translated, it gives CASSVVPSGNTIYF. This chain joins TRBV9 and TRBJ1-3, with D uncertain. Germline assignment: CDR1 SGDLS and CDR2 YYNGEE. The CDR3 consists of 14 residues. V shed 0 bases and J shed 0 bases, with 4 bases lying between them.